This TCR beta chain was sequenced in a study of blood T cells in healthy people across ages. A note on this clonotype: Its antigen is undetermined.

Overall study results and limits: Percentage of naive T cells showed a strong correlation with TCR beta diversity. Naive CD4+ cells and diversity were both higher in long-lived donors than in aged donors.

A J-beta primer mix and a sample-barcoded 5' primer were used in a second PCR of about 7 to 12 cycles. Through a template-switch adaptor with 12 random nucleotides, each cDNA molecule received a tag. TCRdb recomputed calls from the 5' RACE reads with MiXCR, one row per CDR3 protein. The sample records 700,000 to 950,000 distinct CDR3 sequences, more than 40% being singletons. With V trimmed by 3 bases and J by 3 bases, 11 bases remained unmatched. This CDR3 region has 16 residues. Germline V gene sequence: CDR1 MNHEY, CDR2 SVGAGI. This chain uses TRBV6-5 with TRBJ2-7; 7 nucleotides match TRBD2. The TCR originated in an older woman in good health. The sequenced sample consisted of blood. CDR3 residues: CASSYRGGSVYYEQYF. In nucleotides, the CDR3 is TGTGCCAGCAGTTATCGCGGCGGGAGTGTCTACTACGAGCAGTACTTC.